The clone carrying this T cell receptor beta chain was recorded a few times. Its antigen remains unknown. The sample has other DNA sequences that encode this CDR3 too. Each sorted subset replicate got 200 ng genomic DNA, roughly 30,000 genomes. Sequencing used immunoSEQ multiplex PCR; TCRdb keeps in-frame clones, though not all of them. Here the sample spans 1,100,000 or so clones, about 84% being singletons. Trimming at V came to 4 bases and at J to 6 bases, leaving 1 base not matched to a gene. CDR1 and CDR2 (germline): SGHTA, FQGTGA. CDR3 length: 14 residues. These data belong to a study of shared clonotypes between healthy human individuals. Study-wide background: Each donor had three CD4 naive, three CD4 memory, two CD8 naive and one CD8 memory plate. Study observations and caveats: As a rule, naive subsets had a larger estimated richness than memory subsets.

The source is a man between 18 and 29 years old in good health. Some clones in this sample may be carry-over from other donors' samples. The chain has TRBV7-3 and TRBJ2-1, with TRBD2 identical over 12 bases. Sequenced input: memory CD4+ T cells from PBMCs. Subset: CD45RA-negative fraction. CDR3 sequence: CASSSTSGSNEQFF. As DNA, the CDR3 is TGTGCCAGCAGCTCGACTAGCGGGAGCAATGAGCAGTTCTTC. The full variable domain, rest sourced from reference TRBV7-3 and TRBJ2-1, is GAGVSQTPSNKVTEKGKYVELRCDPISGHTALYWYRQSLGQGPEFLIYFQGTGAADDSGLPNDRFFAVRPEGSVSTLKIQRTERGDSAVYLCASSSTSGSNEQFFGPGTRLTVL.